This T cell receptor beta chain was profiled in a study of blood T cell repertoires in COVID-19. At the level of the study: Samples taken during acute and convalescent COVID-19 were collected in the United States, Italy and Spain.

The ends lost 4 bases at V and 5 bases at J; junction bases unmatched: 10. CDR1 and CDR2 from the germline V gene are KGHSH and LQKENI. The CDR3 contains 15 residues. Some clones are missing from TCRdb's copy, which holds only in-frame ones; the method was immunoSEQ multiplex PCR. Here the sample spans approximately 300,000 clones, roughly 89% being singletons. The sequencing sample was made of PBMCs or T cells enriched from blood (not recorded which). This chain joins TRBV18 and TRBJ1-1, with 7 bases matching TRBD1. The receptor was isolated from a woman between 18 and 29 years old with acute COVID-19. The CDR3, as DNA: TGTGCCAGCTCACGGGAGACAGGGTACGGAACTGAAGCTTTCTTT. Translated, it gives CASSRETGYGTEAFF.